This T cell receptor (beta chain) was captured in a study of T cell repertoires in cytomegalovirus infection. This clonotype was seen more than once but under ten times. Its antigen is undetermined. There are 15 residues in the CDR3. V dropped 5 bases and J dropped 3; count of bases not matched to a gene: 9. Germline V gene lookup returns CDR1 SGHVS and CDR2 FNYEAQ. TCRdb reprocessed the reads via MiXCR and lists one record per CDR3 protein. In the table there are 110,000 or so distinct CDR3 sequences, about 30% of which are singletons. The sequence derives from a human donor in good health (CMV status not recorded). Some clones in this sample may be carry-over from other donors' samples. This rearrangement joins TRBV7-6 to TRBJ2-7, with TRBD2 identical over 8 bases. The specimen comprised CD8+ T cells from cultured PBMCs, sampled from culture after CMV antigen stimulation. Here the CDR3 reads CASSPGRGGYYEQYF. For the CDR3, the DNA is TGTGCCAGCAGCCCCGGCCGCGGGGGGTACTACGAGCAGTACTTC.